The following is a TCR beta chain sequence with its context. What it binds is unknown. The assay was immunoSEQ multiplex PCR, and TCRdb's table has in-frame clones only and misses some. The repertoire has roughly 150,000 clones, 80% to 95% of them found once; the top ten carry around 3.5%. The sample originates from a study of T cell responses to AZD1222 COVID-19 vaccine. Points from the study as a whole: It was only after the peak T cell response that any repertoires were sampled. Per reports, nearly half of all spike-specific TCRs target regions that are unmutated in variants. At 160-218 and 743-854, vaccine-associated CD4 TCRs were dominant, and they spanned spike. At baseline, seropositivity was found in only a handful of AZD1222 recipients.

Germline-derived CDR1 and CDR2 are SGDLS and YYNGEE. V lost 4 bases to trimming and J lost 7 bases; unmatched junction nucleotides: 10. There are 14 residues in the CDR3. The clonotype was recovered from an adult who received the AZD1222 COVID-19 vaccine. V gene TRBV9 combines with J gene TRBJ1-1; 7 nucleotides align to TRBD1. Sequenced here: peripheral blood, sampled 28 days after the second AZD1222 dose. The CDR3 region has the DNA TGTGCCAGCAGCCCGGGACAGCGGGTCGTTGAAGCTTTCTTT. As protein: CASSPGQRVVEAFF.